The source of this T cell receptor beta chain is a study of Ad26.COV2.S vaccination and SARS-CoV-2 variants. Study summary: In the study, Ad26.COV2.S was injected intramuscularly once, or twice 56 days apart. Notes on the study in general: Responses of spike-specific T cells (both CD8+ and CD4+) reportedly showed substantial breadth after vaccination. Vaccinees and placebo recipients showed similar non-spike TCR breadth.

Treatment indicated: some 19 received Ad26.COV2.S at low or high dose, single or two shots; about 5 received placebo; per-sample allocation not given. Collection of the samples took place on day 63 after the first injection of vaccine or placebo. An Ad26 vector that expressed Wuhan-strain SARS-CoV-2 spike constituted the vaccine. Assay used: immunoSEQ multiplex PCR; TCRdb lists only in-frame clones, some missing. In the table there are more than 300,000 clones, around 88% of which are singletons. Germline CDR1 reads SGDLS; CDR2 reads YYNGEE. The V gene end was trimmed by 0 bases and the J gene end by 7 bases; junction bases not matched to a gene: 7. The CDR3 has 16 residues. Notes on this clone: Its target is not known.

The chain recombines TRBV9 with TRBJ2-2; 9 bases are a match to TRBD2. The clonotype originates from a person aged 18-65 years who received the Ad26.COV2.S COVID-19 vaccine or a placebo. Sequencing used peripheral blood, obtained in a trial of Ad26.COV2.S vaccine versus placebo. DNA of the CDR3: TGTGCCAGCAGCGTAGGAATAGCGGGGGAAGACGGGGAGCTGTTTTTT. Translated, it gives CASSVGIAGEDGELFF.